The sequence of this TCR beta chain was determined in a study of cytomegalovirus exposure and HLA in healthy donors. Study outcomes and limitations: A classifier reportedly called cytomegalovirus status with high sensitivity and specificity. Presence/absence analyses supposed approximately even sequencing depth among donors.

Use of 60 Vbeta and 13 Jbeta primers characterized the PCR. Study processing details: Unique TCR beta chains totaled around 86 million in a later count, with about 11 million of them shared. Clones were sequenced by immunoSEQ multiplex PCR, and TCRdb holds only the in-frame ones, with some missing. D and trimming come from the DNA, and the V and J calls and clone size come from that table. The data show 40,000 to 60,000 clones, approximately 70% seen once. A note on this clone: Its antigen is unidentified.

Each donor was healthy, and each was a bone marrow donor. The TCR was taken from a woman between 50 and 59 years old in good health and CMV-seronegative. Sequenced material: PBMCs.

The CDR3: CASSFGTSGYNEQFF. CDR3 DNA sequence: TGTGCCAGCAGCTTCGGGACTAGCGGTTACAATGAGCAGTTCTTC. V and J are TRBV5-4 and TRBJ2-1, with 11 bases fitting TRBD2. The ends lost 2 bases at V and 4 bases at J; junction bases unmatched: 2. The V gene's germline CDR1 is SGHNT and CDR2 YYREEE (reference sequence). The CDR3 extends over 15 amino acids.